This T cell receptor (beta chain) derives from a study of blood T cell repertoires in COVID-19. Across the whole study: PBMCs, B-cell-depleted T cells, or T cells provided the cDNA or gDNA that made up the material.

TCRdb's table, derived via immunoSEQ multiplex PCR, lists solely in-frame clones and lacks some. The table has roughly 150,000 clones, 80% to 90% seen once. The germline V gene encodes CDR1 LGHNA and CDR2 YNFKEQ. CDR3 length: 14 amino acids. V shed 0 bases and J shed 4 bases, with 10 bases lying between them. V usage is TRBV4-2 and J usage is TRBJ2-7; D perhaps matches TRBD2 (5 bases). The clonotype comes from a woman aged 50 to 60 with acute or convalescent COVID-19. Sequences were obtained from peripheral blood. Written as DNA, the CDR3 is TGTGCCAGCAGCCAAGAAGCCCCGGGGTACGAGCAGTACTTC. As protein: CASSQEAPGYEQYF.